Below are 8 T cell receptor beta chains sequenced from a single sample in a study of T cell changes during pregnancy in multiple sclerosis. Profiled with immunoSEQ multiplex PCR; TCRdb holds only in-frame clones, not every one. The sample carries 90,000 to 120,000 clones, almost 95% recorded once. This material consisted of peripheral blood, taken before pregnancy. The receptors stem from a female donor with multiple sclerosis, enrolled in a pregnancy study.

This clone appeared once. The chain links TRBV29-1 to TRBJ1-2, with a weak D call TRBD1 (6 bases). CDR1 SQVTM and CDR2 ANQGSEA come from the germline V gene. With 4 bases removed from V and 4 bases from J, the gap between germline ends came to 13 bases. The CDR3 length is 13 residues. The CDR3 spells CSVASQGLYGYTF. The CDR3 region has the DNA TGCAGCGTTGCGTCACAGGGCCTCTATGGCTACACCTTC.

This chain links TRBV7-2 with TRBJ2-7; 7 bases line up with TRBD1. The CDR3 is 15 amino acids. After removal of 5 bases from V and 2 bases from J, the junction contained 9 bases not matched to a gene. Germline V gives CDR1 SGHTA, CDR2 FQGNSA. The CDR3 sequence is CASSPRQGAPYEQYF. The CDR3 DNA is TGTGCCAGCAGCCCTCGACAGGGTGCTCCCTACGAGCAGTACTTC. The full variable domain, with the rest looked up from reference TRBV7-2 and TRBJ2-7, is GAGVSQSPSNKVTEKGKDVELRCDPISGHTALYWYRQSLGQGLEFLIYFQGNSAPDKSGLPSDRFSAERTGGSVSTLTIQRTQQEDSAVYLCASSPRQGAPYEQYFGPGTRLTVT.

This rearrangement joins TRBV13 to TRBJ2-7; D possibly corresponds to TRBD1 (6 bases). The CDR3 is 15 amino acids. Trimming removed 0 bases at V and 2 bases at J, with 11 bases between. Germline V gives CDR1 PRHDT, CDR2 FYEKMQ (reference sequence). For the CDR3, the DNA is TGTGCCAGCAGCTTAGGGGCAGGGGAGCCCTACGAGCAGTACTTC. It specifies CASSLGAGEPYEQYF.

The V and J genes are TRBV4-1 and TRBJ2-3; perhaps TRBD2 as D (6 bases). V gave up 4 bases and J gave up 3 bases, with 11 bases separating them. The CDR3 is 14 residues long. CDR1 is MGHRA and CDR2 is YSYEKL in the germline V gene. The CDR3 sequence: CASSPFRETDTQYF. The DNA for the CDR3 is TGCGCCAGCAGCCCTTTCCGGGAGACAGATACGCAGTATTTT.

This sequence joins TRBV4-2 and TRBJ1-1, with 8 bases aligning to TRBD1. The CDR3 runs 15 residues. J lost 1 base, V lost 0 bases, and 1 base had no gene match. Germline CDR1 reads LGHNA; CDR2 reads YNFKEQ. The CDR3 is CASSQDGTGNTEAFF. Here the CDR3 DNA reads TGTGCCAGCAGCCAAGATGGGACAGGGAACACTGAAGCTTTCTTT.

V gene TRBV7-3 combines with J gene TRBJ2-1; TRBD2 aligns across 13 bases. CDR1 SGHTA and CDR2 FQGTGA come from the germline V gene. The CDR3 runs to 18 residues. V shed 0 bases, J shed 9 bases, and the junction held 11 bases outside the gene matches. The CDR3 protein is CASSLTPIGLAGEAEQFF. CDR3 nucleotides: TGTGCCAGCAGCTTAACTCCAATCGGACTAGCGGGAGAGGCTGAGCAGTTCTTC.

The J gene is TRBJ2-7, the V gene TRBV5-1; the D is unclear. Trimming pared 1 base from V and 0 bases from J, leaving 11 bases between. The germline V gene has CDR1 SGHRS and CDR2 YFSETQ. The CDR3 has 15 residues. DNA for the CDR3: TGCGCCAGCAGCTTGTCCGGTCTTAGCTCCTACGAGCAGTACTTC. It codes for CASSLSGLSSYEQYF.

CDR3 sequence reads: CASSIEPTSSYEQYF. For the CDR3, the DNA is TGTGCCAGTAGTATAGAACCCACCAGCTCCTACGAGCAGTACTTC. The V and J genes are TRBV19 and TRBJ2-7; D call uncertain. V lost 0 bases to trimming and J lost 0 bases, with 9 bases between them. The V gene's germline CDR1 is LNHDA and CDR2 SQIVND (reference sequence). The CDR3 consists of 15 residues.